The present TCR beta chain was sequenced within a study of blood T cell repertoires in COVID-19. Study information: Acute and convalescent COVID-19 samples came from the United States, Italy and Spain.

CDR3 length: 14 residues. V shed 2 bases, J shed 6 bases, and the junction held 5 bases outside the gene matches. Germline V gene lookup returns CDR1 KGHSH and CDR2 LQKENI. Repertoires were generated with immunoSEQ multiplex PCR, while TCRdb's copy carries only in-frame clones and drops some. Of 55,000 to 65,000 clones detected, approximately 80% appear once; the ten largest clones hold more than 30%. This receptor was obtained from a man in his sixties with COVID-19, enrolled during active disease. This sequence joins TRBV18 and TRBJ2-3; 7 bases map to TRBD2. The specimen was peripheral blood. CDR3 in amino acids: CASSPGLAVDTQYF. CDR3 coding DNA: TGTGCCAGCTCACCAGGGCTAGCGGTGGATACGCAGTATTTT.